The present entry profiles one TCR beta chain with its context. The V and J ends lost 4 bases and 1 base respectively, with 22 bases between them. The CDR3 has 18 residues. Germline CDR1 SGDLS, CDR2 YYNGEE. These data belong to a study of shared clonotypes between healthy human individuals. Naive CD8 cells lacked CD45RO and underwent positive selection for CCR7, leaving out terminally differentiated effector memory CD45RA+ cells. Assay used: immunoSEQ multiplex PCR; TCRdb lists only in-frame clones, some missing. The data show around 1,900,000 clones, around 93% seen once. The sequence was collected from a man aged 18 to 30 in good health. Some clones in this sample may be carry-over from other donors' samples. V gene TRBV9 combines with J gene TRBJ2-3, with D possibly being TRBD1 (5 bases). Sequences were obtained from naive CD8+ T cells from PBMCs. The CDR3 region has the DNA TGTGCCAGCAGCCCCCGACCCGTCGGCAGGGCGGGCACAGATACGCAGTATTTT. Amino acid sequence: CASSPRPVGRAGTDTQYF.